The rows below give T cell receptor beta chains drawn from one sample of a study of CD8 T cells in ankylosing spondylitis. TCRdb called the 5' RACE reads again in MiXCR, with one record for every CDR3 protein. The data show a few hundred thousand distinct CDR3 sequences, with 20% to 25% seen just once and around 13% held by the top ten. The sequenced sample was blood, either unsorted or a sorted T cell fraction (not recorded which). The receptors were sampled from a male donor with ankylosing spondylitis or in good health (not recorded which). Both conserved end residues are part of each CDR3. A D gene is named only where the DNA matches it firmly. Expanded clones are given a class, and other clones once, few, many or no size at all.

clone size	J gene	V gene	D gene	CDR3 protein	CDR3 DNA
.	TRBJ1-1	TRBV20-1	.	CSAQRRGGGRENTEAFF	TGCAGTGCGCAGAGGCGAGGCGGGGGCAGGGAAAACACTGAAGCTTTCTTT
few	TRBJ2-1	TRBV28	TRBD2	CASSLGGSGYNEQFF	TGTGCCAGCAGTTTAGGGGGTAGCGGGTACAATGAGCAGTTCTTC
.	TRBJ2-5	TRBV12-3/TRBV12-4	.	CASSSSPTQYF	TGTGCCAGCAGTTCCAGCCCGACCCAGTACTTC
few	TRBJ2-7	TRBV10-3	.	CAISESAGSYEQYF	TGTGCCATCAGTGAGTCTGCAGGGTCCTACGAGCAGTACTTC
few	TRBJ2-1	TRBV15	.	CATSRDRGGVDQFF	TGTGCCACCAGCAGAGATCGTGGGGGTGTAGATCAGTTCTTC
many	TRBJ1-1	TRBV7-9	TRBD1	CASSGQGNTEAFF	TGTGCCAGCAGTGGACAGGGGAACACTGAAGCTTTCTTT
.	TRBJ2-1	TRBV7-2	TRBD2	CASNPGLRYDEQFF	TGTGCCAGCAACCCGGGACTAAGATACGATGAGCAGTTCTTC
many	TRBJ2-7	TRBV4-1	.	CASSQDSSYEQYF	TGTGCCAGCAGCCAGGACAGTAGCTACGAGCAGTACTTC
few	TRBJ2-1	TRBV3-1	TRBD1	CASTQRVRDSSYNEQFF	TGTGCCAGCACCCAAAGGGTCCGGGACAGCTCCTACAATGAGCAGTTCTTC
.	TRBJ2-3	TRBV11-2	.	CASSLPGWNTQYF	TGTGCCAGCAGCCTACCGGGGTGGAATACGCAGTATTTT
few	TRBJ2-5	TRBV28	.	CASSPTGGLETQYF	TGTGCCAGCAGCCCGACTGGGGGGCTAGAGACCCAGTACTTC
.	TRBJ2-3	TRBV6-1	.	CASLGGAGTDTQYF	TGTGCCAGCCTAGGGGGGGCAGGCACAGATACGCAGTATTTT
few	TRBJ2-7	TRBV20-1	.	CSARYLSQAYEQYF	TGCAGTGCTAGATATCTGAGTCAGGCCTACGAGCAGTACTTC
few	TRBJ2-7	TRBV4-2	.	CASSQVLGYEQYF	TGTGCCAGCAGCCAAGTTCTGGGCTACGAGCAGTACTTC
few	TRBJ2-3	TRBV11-1	.	CASSPEQGPTTTDTQYF	TGTGCCAGCAGCCCTGAGCAGGGGCCGACTACCACAGATACGCAGTATTTT
few	TRBJ2-7	TRBV11-2	.	CASSLQVTGTYEQYF	TGTGCCAGCAGCTTACAGGTGACAGGTACCTACGAGCAGTACTTC
.	TRBJ2-7	TRBV20-1	.	CSAREEGRAQREQYF	TGCAGTGCTAGAGAGGAGGGCAGGGCCCAACGCGAGCAGTACTTC
.	TRBJ2-1	TRBV12-3/TRBV12-4	.	CASLPKGPSSYNEQFF	TGTGCCAGTTTGCCCAAGGGGCCAAGCTCCTACAATGAGCAGTTCTTC
few	TRBJ2-5	TRBV20-1	.	CSARDWQGQETQYF	TGCAGTGCTAGAGATTGGCAGGGCCAAGAGACCCAGTACTTC
.	TRBJ1-2	TRBV10-3	.	CAISEDVYGYTF	TGTGCCATCAGTGAGGACGTCTATGGCTACACCTTC
few	TRBJ2-7	TRBV5-1	TRBD1	CASSLARQGYEQYF	TGCGCCAGCAGCCTCGCCAGACAGGGCTACGAGCAGTACTTC
.	TRBJ2-7	TRBV27	.	CASSLSHDMFYEQYF	TGTGCCAGCAGTTTATCCCACGACATGTTCTACGAGCAGTACTTC
.	TRBJ1-2	TRBV28	.	CASTVMGGGGNSF	TGTGCCAGCACCGTGATGGGGGGCGGGGGTAACTCCTTC
once	TRBJ2-1	TRBV10-3	TRBD1	CAISESKGAVYNEQFF	TGTGCCATCAGTGAGTCTAAGGGGGCTGTCTACAATGAGCAGTTCTTC
.	TRBJ2-7	TRBV15	.	CATSSRQTTYEQYF	TGTGCCACCAGCAGTCGTCAGACCACCTACGAGCAGTACTTC
.	TRBJ1-3	TRBV28	.	CASTPFGSLSGNTIYF	TGTGCCAGCACTCCGTTCGGTTCCCTCTCTGGAAACACCATATATTTT
few	TRBJ2-3	TRBV5-6	.	CAGGAGAADTQYF	TGTGCCGGGGGGGCAGGGGCGGCAGATACGCAGTATTTT
.	TRBJ2-3	TRBV3-1	.	CASSHQPSPDTQYF	TGTGCCAGCAGCCATCAACCCTCCCCAGATACGCAGTATTTT
few	TRBJ2-3	TRBV20-1	.	CSARQGISRDTQYF	TGCAGTGCTAGACAGGGGATTTCAAGAGATACGCAGTATTTT
.	TRBJ2-7	TRBV7-3	.	CASVDTHFSYEQYF	TGTGCCAGCGTCGATACGCATTTCTCCTACGAGCAGTACTTC
many	TRBJ1-6	TRBV20-1	.	CSACRQNSPLHF	TGCAGTGCTTGCAGACAAAATTCACCCCTCCACTTT
.	TRBJ1-1	TRBV7-6	.	CASSLDFTEAFF	TGTGCCAGCAGCTTAGATTTCACTGAAGCTTTCTTT
.	TRBJ2-7	TRBV7-9	.	CASSLELGLSHEQYF	TGTGCCAGCAGCTTAGAACTGGGATTGTCCCACGAGCAGTACTTC
few	TRBJ2-3	TRBV30	.	CAWGGLFTDTQYF	TGTGCCTGGGGCGGATTGTTCACAGATACGCAGTATTTT
.	TRBJ2-7	TRBV5-5	.	CASSLGWFEDGETYEQYF	TGTGCCAGCAGCTTGGGTTGGTTTGAGGACGGAGAAACCTACGAGCAGTACTTC
few	TRBJ2-1	TRBV3-1	TRBD1	CASSEGQGLYNEQFF	TGTGCCAGCAGCGAGGGACAGGGCCTCTACAATGAGCAGTTCTTC
.	TRBJ1-1	TRBV9	.	CASSPTPHGTEAFF	TGTGCCAGCAGCCCGACACCCCATGGGACTGAAGCTTTCTTT
many	TRBJ2-5	TRBV12-3/TRBV12-4	.	CASSFGIRETQYF	TGTGCCAGCAGTTTCGGTATTCGAGAGACCCAGTACTTC
few	TRBJ2-7	TRBV28	.	CASRVSRYYEQYF	TGTGCCAGCAGGGTCTCGCGGTACTACGAGCAGTACTTC
.	TRBJ2-3	TRBV9	TRBD1	CASSVGGTVTDTQYF	TGTGCCAGCAGCGTAGGGGGGACAGTCACAGATACGCAGTATTTT
.	TRBJ2-7	TRBV4-1	TRBD1	CASSLRTGVTYEQYF	TGCGCCAGCAGCCTAAGGACAGGGGTTACCTACGAGCAGTACTTC
.	TRBJ1-6	TRBV20-1	.	CSARDGNSPLHF	TGCAGTGCTAGGGACGGAAATTCACCCCTCCACTTT
few	TRBJ2-1	TRBV3-1	.	CASSQDLGGNEQFF	TGTGCCAGCAGCCAAGATCTAGGGGGCAATGAGCAGTTCTTC
.	TRBJ2-2	TRBV10-3	.	CAIGGGTSTGELFF	TGTGCCATCGGGGGGGGCACCTCCACCGGGGAGCTGTTTTTT
.	TRBJ2-7	TRBV10-3	TRBD1	CAINPGQAYEQYF	TGTGCCATCAATCCGGGACAGGCTTACGAGCAGTACTTC
.	TRBJ1-6	TRBV4-1	.	CASSLGDGSYNSPLHF	TGCGCCAGCAGCCTGGGGGACGGCTCCTATAATTCACCCCTCCACTTT
.	TRBJ2-1	TRBV6-1	TRBD1	CAAPVGQGGNEQFF	TGTGCCGCACCAGTAGGACAGGGGGGGAATGAGCAGTTCTTC
.	TRBJ2-2	TRBV2	TRBD1	CASSEAGTGGTGELFF	TGTGCCAGCAGTGAAGCCGGGACAGGGGGCACCGGGGAGCTGTTTTTT
.	TRBJ2-4	TRBV10-2	TRBD1	CASSEGQGGNIQYF	TGCGCCAGCAGTGAAGGACAGGGTGGGAACATTCAGTACTTC
few	TRBJ2-7	TRBV7-8	.	CASSLVGHSYEQYF	TGTGCCAGCAGCTTAGTTGGACACTCCTACGAGCAGTACTTC
few	TRBJ2-1	TRBV5-6	TRBD1	CASSLGTGQGLGQFF	TGTGCCAGCAGCTTAGGGACGGGACAGGGATTAGGGCAGTTCTTC
few	TRBJ2-3	TRBV11-2	.	CASSGPDTQYF	TGTGCCAGCAGCGGTCCGGATACGCAGTATTTT
.	TRBJ2-1	TRBV6-5	.	CASSHGGNEQFF	TGTGCCAGCAGTCACGGGGGCAATGAGCAGTTCTTC
.	TRBJ2-7	TRBV20-1	TRBD2	CSARASGDSYEQYF	TGCAGTGCCCGAGCTAGCGGGGACTCCTACGAGCAGTACTTC
.	TRBJ2-5	TRBV29-1	.	CSVEEYQSGETQYF	TGCAGCGTTGAAGAGTACCAGAGCGGGGAGACCCAGTACTTC
.	TRBJ2-5	TRBV10-1	TRBD2	CASSETTSGGETQYF	TGCGCCAGCAGTGAGACGACTAGCGGGGGAGAGACCCAGTACTTC
.	TRBJ2-7	TRBV6-1	.	CASSEVEDEQYF	TGTGCCAGCAGTGAAGTTGAGGACGAGCAGTACTTC
.	TRBJ2-6	TRBV5-8	.	CASSRVYREAGANVLTF	TGTGCCAGCAGCAGAGTCTACAGGGAGGCTGGGGCCAACGTCCTGACTTTC
.	TRBJ2-7	TRBV29-1	.	CSVRDPYEQYF	TGCAGCGTCCGGGATCCCTACGAGCAGTACTTC
few	TRBJ2-1	TRBV4-1	TRBD2	CASSQESSGGAVSYNEQFF	TGCGCCAGCAGCCAAGAATCCAGCGGGGGGGCAGTCTCCTACAATGAGCAGTTCTTC